This T cell receptor beta chain was identified in a study of cytomegalovirus exposure and HLA in healthy donors. In its sample, this clone was seen a few times. The PCR ran on 60 Vbeta and 13 Jbeta primers. The data were produced by immunoSEQ multiplex PCR, yet TCRdb's version contains in-frame clones alone and is incomplete. The data contain approximately 150,000 clones, over 60% of them singletons. CDR1 is SGHRS, CDR2 YFSETQ, per germline. With 0 bases removed from V and 6 bases from J, the gap between germline ends came to 12 bases. This CDR3 is 14 amino acids long. The sequence was collected from a man aged 35-49 years in good health and CMV-seronegative. The chain uses TRBV5-1 and TRBJ1-2; the D gene is possibly TRBD1 (6 bases). Sequences were obtained from PBMCs. The CDR3, as DNA: TGCGCCAGCAGCTTGGCCATCAGGGGAGATGGCTACACCTTC. Residues: CASSLAIRGDGYTF.